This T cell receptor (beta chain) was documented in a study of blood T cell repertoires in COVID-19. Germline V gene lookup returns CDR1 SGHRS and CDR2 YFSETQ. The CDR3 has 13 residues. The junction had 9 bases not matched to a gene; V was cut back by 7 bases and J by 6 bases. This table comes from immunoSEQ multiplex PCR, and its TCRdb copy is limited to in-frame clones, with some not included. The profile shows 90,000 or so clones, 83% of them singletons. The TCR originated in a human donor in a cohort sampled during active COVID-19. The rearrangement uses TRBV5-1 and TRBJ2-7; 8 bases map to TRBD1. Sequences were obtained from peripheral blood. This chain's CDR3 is CASAGQGAREQYF. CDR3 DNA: TGCGCCAGCGCCGGGCAGGGGGCCCGCGAGCAGTACTTC.